This T cell receptor beta chain was captured by sequencing in a study of T cells in Graves' hyperthyroidism and ophthalmopathy. General study results and limits: A median around 6.4 months before onset, the model predicted ophthalmopathy. Blood also contained most expanded thyroid clonotypes above 0.001.

The CDR3 extends over 15 amino acids. J lost 10 bases, V lost 6 bases, and 14 bases had no gene match. Amplified TCR beta CDR3 regions derived from RNA transcripts. Researchers ran a first-round RT-PCR on the TCR CDR3 using the HTBI primer set. TCRdb re-derived calls from the multiplex PCR reads in MiXCR, one entry per CDR3 protein. The data show some 770,000 distinct CDR3 sequences, roughly 15% seen once. Concerning this clonotype: Its antigen is not known.

This chain uses TRBV12-3 or TRBV12-4 with TRBJ2-1, with TRBD2 matching over 8 bases. The sample consisted of blood. The sequence derives from a man between 18 and 35 years old with Graves' hyperthyroidism. The CDR3: CASRGGQREISEQFF. As DNA, the CDR3 is TGTGCCAGCAGGGGAGGACAGCGGGAGATATCCGAGCAGTTCTTC.